This TCR beta chain was observed in a study of identical twins. V trimming: 8 bases; J trimming: 5 bases; junction bases outside the gene matches: 5. From germline, CDR1 is MNHEY and CDR2 SMNVEV (reference sequence). CDR3 size: 12 residues. A universal primer site was added by template switching, and unique molecular identifiers were carried by the cDNA. TCRdb itself ran the 5' RACE reads through MiXCR, one entry per CDR3 protein. This sample has 350,000 to 450,000 distinct CDR3 sequences, with 18% found just once. This clonotype turned up a few times. Sequencing input: naive T cells sorted from blood. The chain uses TRBV27 and TRBJ2-7, with 8 bases that match TRBD1. The receptor's source is a man between 45 and 60 years old in good health. The CDR3 DNA is TGTGCCAGCGGGGACAGGCTCAACGAGCAGTACTTC. It encodes CASGDRLNEQYF.